This T cell receptor (beta chain) derives from a study of OX40 agonist ivuxolimab in advanced cancers. Study context: Those treated in dose escalation had hepatocellular carcinoma, melanoma, renal cell cancer or head and neck cancer. Participants averaged approximately 60 years of age (range roughly 23 to 90) and were 82.7% male. Points from the study as a whole: Low clonal expansion, among the lowest seen, marked partial responders at 0.1-3.0 mg/kg. Circulating CD4+ and CD8+ T cells showed clonal expansion by week 6 at 0.1 to 3.0 mg/kg.

Note on this clone: Antigen: not known.

V gave up 5 bases and J gave up 1 base; unmatched junction bases: 5. The CDR3 totals 15 residues. Germline-derived CDR1 and CDR2 are SGHTA and FQGTGA. Using immunoSEQ multiplex PCR, the repertoire was profiled, and TCRdb retains in-frame clones only, with some absent. The table shows some 75,000 clones, with over 75% occurring only once. The chain links TRBV7-3 to TRBJ2-3; 8 nucleotides line up with TRBD2. The starting material was CD4+ or CD8+ T cells sorted from blood, obtained in a trial of the OX40 agonist ivuxolimab. The origin of this receptor is an adult with an advanced solid tumor such as melanoma, head and neck, liver or kidney cancer. The DNA for the CDR3 is TGTGCCAGCAGCAAGTTAGCGGGGCGCACAGATACGCAGTATTTT. Translating gives CASSKLAGRTDTQYF.